This T cell receptor (beta chain) is drawn from a study of blood T cell repertoires in COVID-19. Turning to the study itself: Samples of COVID-19 (acute and convalescent) were obtained from the United States, Italy and Spain. T cells, B-cell-depleted T cells, or PBMCs provided the cDNA or gDNA that served as material.

How the authors handled the data: Reference gene primer amplification in the assay estimated nucleated cell counts. Sequencing was performed with immunoSEQ multiplex PCR; in TCRdb, only in-frame clones are kept and a portion is missing. V and J calls plus clone size are reproduced from that table; the DNA served to infer D and trimming. Counted here are 57,000 or so clones, about 80% occurring once; the ten biggest clones make up about 20%. Germline CDR1 is SGHAT and CDR2 is FQNNGV. Trimming removed 0 bases at V and 9 bases at J, with 9 bases between. This CDR3 comprises 13 residues. This receptor was obtained from a man aged 50-60 years with active or convalescent COVID-19. This chain uses TRBV11-2 with TRBJ2-1; weak D call: TRBD2 (5 bases). Sequencing input: peripheral blood. Here the CDR3 reads CASSLEPGVEQFF. The CDR3 nucleotides read TGTGCCAGCAGCTTAGAGCCCGGGGTTGAGCAGTTCTTC.